This record covers a single T cell receptor beta chain. What it binds is not known. Using immunoSEQ multiplex PCR, the repertoire was profiled, and TCRdb retains in-frame clones only, with some absent. The sample lists approximately 35,000 clones, around 80% seen once, with 3.5% to 4% in the top ten. The CDR3 runs to 16 residues. Germline V gene lookup returns CDR1 SGHRS and CDR2 YFSETQ. Deletions cut 5 bases from V and 0 bases from J, with 12 bases between. The record originates from a study of chemoradiotherapy in HPV16-positive cancers. Study results and limitations: HPV-responsive T-cell expansion during chemoradiotherapy was linked to improved recurrence-free survival in HPV16-positive patients.

The material sequenced was blood, taken from a patient who underwent chemoradiotherapy. The chain combines TRBV5-1 with TRBJ2-6, with D unresolved. This sequence originates from a human donor with HPV-associated anogenital cancer. The CDR3 nucleotides are TGCGCCAGCAGTCCCCGACCGGTCTCTGGGGCCAACGTCCTGACTTTC. Protein: CASSPRPVSGANVLTF.